A single sample gave rise to the 8 T cell receptor beta chains below, sequenced in a study of stem cell transplantation in POMP-related autoinflammatory disease. Generated by immunoSEQ multiplex PCR, the TCRdb table keeps only in-frame clones and is missing some. The sample consists of 20,000 to 30,000 clones, about 81% of them appearing once. Sequencing used CD4+ T cells from PBMCs, obtained before stem cell transplantation. All receptors come from a human donor with POMP-related autoinflammation and immune dysregulation (PRAID).

The V gene is TRBV6-5, the J gene TRBJ2-7; 7 bases map to TRBD2. The CDR3 totals 15 residues. Germline loops: CDR1 MNHEY, CDR2 SVGAGI. The V and J ends lost 2 bases and 0 bases, in that order; junction bases with no gene match: 4. The CDR3 nucleotides read TGTGCCAGCAGTTACATGAGCGGGAACTCCTACGAGCAGTACTTC. Protein product: CASSYMSGNSYEQYF.

The rearrangement uses TRBV7-8 and TRBJ2-5; D remains ambiguous. The CDR3 totals 14 residues. The V gene lost 5 bases and the J gene lost 0 bases, with 10 bases spanning the gap. The V gene's germline CDR1 is SGHVS and CDR2 FQNEAQ. The CDR3 coding sequence is TGTGCCAGCAGCCCCCAATTGTACCAAGAGACCCAGTACTTC. Translating it yields CASSPQLYQETQYF. Looking up the rest from reference TRBV7-8 and TRBJ2-5 gives the full variable domain: GAGVSQSPRYKVAKRGQDVALRCDPISGHVSLFWYQQALGQGPEFLTYFQNEAQLDKSGLPSDRFFAERPEGSVSTLKIQRTQQEDSAVYLCASSPQLYQETQYFGPGTRLLVL.

The chain uses TRBV5-1 and TRBJ2-2; D is tentatively TRBD1 or TRBD2 (5 bases each). Germline CDR1 SGHRS, CDR2 YFSETQ. This CDR3 region has 14 residues. V lost 0 bases and J lost 4, with 7 bases in between. The CDR3 DNA reads TGCGCCAGCAGCTTGGAGGGGACCACCGGGGAGCTGTTTTTT. It specifies CASSLEGTTGELFF. Together with reference TRBV5-1 and TRBJ2-2, the CDR3 gives the full variable domain: KAGVTQTPRYLIKTRGQQVTLSCSPISGHRSVSWYQQTPGQGLQFLFEYFSETQRNKGNFPGRFSGRQFSNSRSEMNVSTLELGDSALYLCASSLEGTTGELFFGEGSRLTVL.

CDR3 in DNA: TGTGCCAGCTCACTGTCGGCAGGGGAAGTAAACACCATATATTTT. It encodes CASSLSAGEVNTIYF. The J gene is TRBJ1-3, the V gene TRBV18, with TRBD1 as a possible D gene (6 bases). The germline V gene encodes CDR1 KGHSH and CDR2 LQKENI. V gave up 4 bases and J gave up 6 bases, with 16 bases separating them. The CDR3 sequence is 15 residues long.

V and J are TRBV14 and TRBJ1-1; D may be TRBD1 (5 bases). The CDR3 has 14 amino acids. From germline, CDR1 is SGHDN and CDR2 FVKESK. V dropped 2 bases and J dropped 3 bases, with 10 bases sitting between them. The CDR3 sequence is CASSQITGDTEAFF. The CDR3 bases are TGTGCCAGCAGCCAAATCACGGGGGACACTGAAGCTTTCTTT.

This clone was recorded a few times. This chain joins TRBV27 and TRBJ1-2; D is uncertain. Germline CDR1 MNHEY, CDR2 SMNVEV (reference sequence). The CDR3 contains 13 residues. V was clipped by 3 bases and J by 0 bases, with 5 bases between them. The CDR3 DNA is TGTGCCAGCAGTTTTGTGGCTAACTATGGCTACACCTTC. This gives the protein CASSFVANYGYTF.

The genes are TRBV27 and TRBJ2-7; D uncertain. Trimming removed 2 bases from V and 0 bases from J, with 14 bases in between. The CDR3 length is 16 residues. Germline-derived CDR1 and CDR2 are MNHEY and SMNVEV (reference sequence). The CDR3 is CASSLPPTSVSYEQYF. Written as DNA, the CDR3 is TGTGCCAGCAGTTTACCTCCGACATCCGTCTCCTACGAGCAGTACTTC.

The chain recombines TRBV5-1 with TRBJ2-3, with 7 bases identical to TRBD2. Germline CDR1 SGHRS, CDR2 YFSETQ. CDR3 length: 14 amino acids. V lost 2 bases, J lost 2 bases, and 2 bases stayed unmatched. CDR3 bases: TGCGCCAGCAGCTTAGCGGGGCTCACAGATACGCAGTATTTT. Translating gives CASSLAGLTDTQYF.